Below are 11 T cell receptor beta chains sequenced from a single sample in a study of monozygotic twins with inflammatory bowel disease. Using the 5' RACE reads, TCRdb records one entry per CDR3 protein without DNA. Its listing shows roughly 100,000 distinct CDR3 sequences. The sample was blood. Every receptor here comes from a human donor with ulcerative colitis or Crohn's disease, or a healthy co-twin of an affected twin (not recorded which).

This sequence joins TRBV7-8 and TRBJ2-3; TCRdb reports TRBD2, a call that lacks DNA to check it against. This CDR3 comprises 16 residues. Germline V gives CDR1 SGHVS, CDR2 FQNEAQ. The CDR3 sequence is CASSPWTSGGGDTQYF.

The CDR3 spells CASSPGGSGTTDTQYF. The rearrangement links TRBV5-5 to TRBJ2-3; TCRdb selects TRBD2, and the lack of DNA leaves this call unchecked. CDR3 length equals 16 residues. Germline values: CDR1 SGHKS, CDR2 YYEKEE (reference sequence).

J is TRBJ2-7 and V is TRBV7-2; TCRdb designates TRBD1, a call that cannot be tested without DNA. The germline V gene has CDR1 SGHTA and CDR2 FQGNSA. The CDR3 totals 17 residues. The CDR3 spells CASSKSLGTPAGSEQYF.

The chain employs TRBV28 and TRBJ2-3; TCRdb's D gene call, TRBD2, goes unchecked for lack of DNA. Per germline, CDR1 MDHEN and CDR2 SYDVKM. The CDR3 is 15 residues long. The chain's CDR3 is CASSVELSDTDTQYF.

CDR3 sequence reads: CASSKIGQILYQETQYF. The rearrangement joins TRBV7-2 to TRBJ2-5; the D call of TRBD1 rests on TCRdb alone, since no DNA is present to check it. Germline-derived CDR1 and CDR2 are SGHTA and FQGNSA. This CDR3 has 17 amino acids.

The genes are TRBV11-2 and TRBJ2-5; there is no DNA to check the TCRdb D call of TRBD1. The germline CDR1 and CDR2 sequences are SGHAT and FQNNGV. The CDR3 contains 16 residues. CDR3 in amino acids: CASSLGTGGSQETQYF.

V gene TRBV4-3 combines with J gene TRBJ2-7; with no DNA, the TCRdb D assignment of TRBD2 cannot be verified. Germline V gene sequence: CDR1 LGHNA, CDR2 YSLEER. The CDR3 is 16 amino acids. The CDR3 loop reads CASSQDAPQYSYEQYF.

The chain's CDR3 is CASSVSSSSYNSPLHF. The chain uses TRBV9 and TRBJ1-6. Germline V gene data show CDR1 as SGDLS and CDR2 as YYNGEE. The CDR3 is 16 amino acids.

The CDR3 spells CASSPGLAQSTDTQYF. The chain uses TRBV5-1 and TRBJ2-3; TCRdb picks TRBD2, but there is no DNA to check that call. Germline V gives CDR1 SGHRS, CDR2 YFSETQ. This CDR3 comprises 16 residues. The full variable domain, in which reference TRBV5-1 and TRBJ2-3 provide the parts outside the CDR3, is KAGVTQTPRYLIKTRGQQVTLSCSPISGHRSVSWYQQTPGQGLQFLFEYFSETQRNKGNFPGRFSGRQFSNSRSEMNVSTLELGDSALYLCASSPGLAQSTDTQYFGPGTRLTVL.

This chain links TRBV18 with TRBJ2-5; lacking DNA, the TRBD1 call made by TCRdb goes unchecked. This CDR3 has 13 amino acids. Germline assignment: CDR1 KGHSH and CDR2 LQKENI. The chain's CDR3 is CASSSPSRETQYF.

The chain couples TRBV19 to TRBJ1-5; the TCRdb D gene call, TRBD1, has no DNA to confirm it. The CDR3 runs 15 residues. Germline loops: CDR1 LNHDA, CDR2 SQIVND (reference sequence). The CDR3 sequence is CASRTDDRGNQPQHF.